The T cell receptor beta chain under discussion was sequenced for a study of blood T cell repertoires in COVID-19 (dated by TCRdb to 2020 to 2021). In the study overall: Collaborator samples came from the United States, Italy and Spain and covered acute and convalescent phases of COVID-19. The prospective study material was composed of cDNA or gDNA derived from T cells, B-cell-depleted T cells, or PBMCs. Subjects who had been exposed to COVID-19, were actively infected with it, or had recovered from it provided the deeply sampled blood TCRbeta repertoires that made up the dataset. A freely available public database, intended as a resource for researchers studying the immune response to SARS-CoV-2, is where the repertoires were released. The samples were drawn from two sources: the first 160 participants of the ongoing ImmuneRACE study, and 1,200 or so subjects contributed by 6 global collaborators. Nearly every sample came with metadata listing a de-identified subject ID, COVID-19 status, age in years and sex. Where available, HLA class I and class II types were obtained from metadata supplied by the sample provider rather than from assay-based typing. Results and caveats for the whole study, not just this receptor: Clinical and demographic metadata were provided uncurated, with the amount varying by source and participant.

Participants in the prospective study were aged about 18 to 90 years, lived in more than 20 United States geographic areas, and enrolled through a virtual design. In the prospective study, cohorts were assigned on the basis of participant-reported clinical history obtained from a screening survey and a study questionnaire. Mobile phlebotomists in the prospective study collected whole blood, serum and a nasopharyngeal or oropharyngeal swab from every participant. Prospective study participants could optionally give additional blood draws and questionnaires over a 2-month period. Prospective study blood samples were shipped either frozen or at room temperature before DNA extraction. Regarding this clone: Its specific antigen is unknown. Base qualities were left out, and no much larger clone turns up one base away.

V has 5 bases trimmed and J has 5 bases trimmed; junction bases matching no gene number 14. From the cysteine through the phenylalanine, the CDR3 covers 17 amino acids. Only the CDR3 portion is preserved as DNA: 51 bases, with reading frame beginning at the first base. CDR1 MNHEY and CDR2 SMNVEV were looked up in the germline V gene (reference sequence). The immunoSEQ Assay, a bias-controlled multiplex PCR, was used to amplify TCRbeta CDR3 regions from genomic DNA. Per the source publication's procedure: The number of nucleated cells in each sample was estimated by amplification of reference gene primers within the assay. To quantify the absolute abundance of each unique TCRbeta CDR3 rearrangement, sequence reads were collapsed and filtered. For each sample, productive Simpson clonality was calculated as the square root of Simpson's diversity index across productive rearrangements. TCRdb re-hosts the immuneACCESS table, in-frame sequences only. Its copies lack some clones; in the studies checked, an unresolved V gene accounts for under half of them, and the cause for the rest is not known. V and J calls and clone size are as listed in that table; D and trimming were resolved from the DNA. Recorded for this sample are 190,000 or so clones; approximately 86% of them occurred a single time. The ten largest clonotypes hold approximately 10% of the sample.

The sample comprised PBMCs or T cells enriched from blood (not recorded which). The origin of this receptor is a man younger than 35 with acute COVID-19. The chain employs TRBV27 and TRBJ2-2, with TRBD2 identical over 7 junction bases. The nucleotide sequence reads TGTGCCAGCAGTCCTCTCCGCGCGGGAGAGGGTACCGGGGAGCTGTTTTTT. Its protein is CASSPLRAGEGTGELFF.